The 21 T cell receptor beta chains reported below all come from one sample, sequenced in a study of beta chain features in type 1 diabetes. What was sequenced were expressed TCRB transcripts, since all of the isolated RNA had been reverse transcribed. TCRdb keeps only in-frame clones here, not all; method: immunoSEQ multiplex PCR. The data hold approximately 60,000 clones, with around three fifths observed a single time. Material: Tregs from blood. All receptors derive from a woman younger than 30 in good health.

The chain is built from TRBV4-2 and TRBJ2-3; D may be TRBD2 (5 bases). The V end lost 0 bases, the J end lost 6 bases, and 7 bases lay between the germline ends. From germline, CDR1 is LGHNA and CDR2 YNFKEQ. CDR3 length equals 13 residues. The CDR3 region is CASSQDRGDTQYF. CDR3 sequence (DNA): TGTGCCAGCAGCCAAGATAGAGGGGATACGCAGTATTTT.

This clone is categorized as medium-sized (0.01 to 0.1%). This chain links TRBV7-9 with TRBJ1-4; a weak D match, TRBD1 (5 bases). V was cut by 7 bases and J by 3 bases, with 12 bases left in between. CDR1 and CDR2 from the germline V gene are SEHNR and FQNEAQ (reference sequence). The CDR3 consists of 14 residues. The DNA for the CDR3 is TGTGCCAGCACGGACACCGTGGCTAATGAAAAACTGTTTTTT. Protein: CASTDTVANEKLFF.

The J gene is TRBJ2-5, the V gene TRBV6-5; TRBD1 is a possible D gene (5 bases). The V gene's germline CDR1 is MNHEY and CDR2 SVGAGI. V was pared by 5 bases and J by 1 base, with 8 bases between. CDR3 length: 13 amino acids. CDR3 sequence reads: CASSQGSQETQYF. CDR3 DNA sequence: TGTGCCAGCAGTCAGGGTTCCCAAGAGACCCAGTACTTC.

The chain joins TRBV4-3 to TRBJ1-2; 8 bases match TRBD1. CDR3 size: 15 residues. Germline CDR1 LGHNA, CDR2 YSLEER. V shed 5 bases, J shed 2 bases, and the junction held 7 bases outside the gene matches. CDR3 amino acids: CASSAGTGRNYGYTF. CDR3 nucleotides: TGCGCCAGCAGCGCCGGGACAGGCCGGAACTATGGCTACACCTTC.

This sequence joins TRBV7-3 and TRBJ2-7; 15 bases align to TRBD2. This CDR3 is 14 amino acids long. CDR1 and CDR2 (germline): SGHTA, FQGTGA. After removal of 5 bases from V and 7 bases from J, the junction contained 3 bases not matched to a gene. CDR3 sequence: CASSTGTSGGEQYF. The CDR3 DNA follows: TGTGCCAGCAGCACCGGGACTAGCGGGGGGGAGCAGTACTTC.

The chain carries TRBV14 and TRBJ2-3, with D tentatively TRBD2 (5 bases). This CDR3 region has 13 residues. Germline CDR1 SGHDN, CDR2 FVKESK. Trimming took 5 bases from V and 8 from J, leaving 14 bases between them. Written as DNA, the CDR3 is TGTGCCAGCAGCTTCCGGCCGGAGGCTACGCAGTATTTT. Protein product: CASSFRPEATQYF. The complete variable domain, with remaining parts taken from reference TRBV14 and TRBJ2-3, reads EAGVTQFPSHSVIEKGQTVTLRCDPISGHDNLYWYRRVMGKEIKFLLHFVKESKQDESGMPNNRFLAERTGGTYSTLKVQPAELEDSGVYFCASSFRPEATQYFGPGTRLTVL.

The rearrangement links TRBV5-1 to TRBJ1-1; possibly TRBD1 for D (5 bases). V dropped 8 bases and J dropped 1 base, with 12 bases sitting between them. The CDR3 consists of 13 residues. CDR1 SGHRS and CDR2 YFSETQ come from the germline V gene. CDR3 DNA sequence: TGCGCCAGTCGGCTAACAGGGAACACTGAAGCTTTCTTT. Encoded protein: CASRLTGNTEAFF.

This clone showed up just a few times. The CDR3 sequence is CASSSGLMYNEQFF. For the CDR3, the DNA is TGCGCCAGCAGCTCGGGACTGATGTACAATGAGCAGTTCTTC. The chain uses TRBV5-1 and TRBJ2-1, with D possibly being TRBD2 (6 bases). Per the germline V gene, CDR1 is SGHRS and CDR2 is YFSETQ. The CDR3 has 14 amino acids. V was trimmed by 3 bases and J by 4 bases, leaving 11 bases between them.

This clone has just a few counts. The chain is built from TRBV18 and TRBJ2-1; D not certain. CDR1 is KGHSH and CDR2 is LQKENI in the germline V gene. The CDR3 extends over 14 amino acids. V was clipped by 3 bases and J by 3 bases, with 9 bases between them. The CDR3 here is CASSPEQHYNEQFF. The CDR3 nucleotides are TGTGCCAGCTCACCGGAACAGCACTACAATGAGCAGTTCTTC.

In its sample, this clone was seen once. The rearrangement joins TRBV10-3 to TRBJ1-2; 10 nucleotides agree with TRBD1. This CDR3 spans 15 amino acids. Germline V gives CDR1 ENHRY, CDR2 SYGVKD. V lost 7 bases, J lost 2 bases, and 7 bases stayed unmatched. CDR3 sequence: CAIKRPGQGNYGYTF. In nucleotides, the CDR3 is TGTGCCATCAAACGACCGGGACAGGGGAACTATGGCTACACCTTC.

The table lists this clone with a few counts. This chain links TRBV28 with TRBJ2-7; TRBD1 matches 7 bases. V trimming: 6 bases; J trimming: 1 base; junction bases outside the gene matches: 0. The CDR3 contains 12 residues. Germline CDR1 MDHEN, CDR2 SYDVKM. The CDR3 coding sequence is TGTGCCAGCAGACAGGGGTCCTACGAGCAGTACTTC. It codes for CASRQGSYEQYF.

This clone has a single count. CDR3 sequence: CASSREAGNTIYF. The DNA of the CDR3 is TGTGCCAGCAGCCGCGAGGCTGGAAACACCATATATTTT. This chain links TRBV6-5 with TRBJ1-3; unclear D gene. V shed 6 bases and J shed 2 bases, with 8 bases lying between them. This CDR3 contains 13 residues. From germline, CDR1 is MNHEY and CDR2 SVGAGI.

The CDR3 loop reads CASSLLRESITDTQYF. DNA for the CDR3: TGTGCCAGCAGCTTGTTGCGGGAGAGTATCACAGATACGCAGTATTTT. The J gene is TRBJ2-3, the V gene TRBV5-4, with 7 bases fitting TRBD2. The length of the CDR3 is 16 residues. Germline V lookup: CDR1 SGHNT, CDR2 YYREEE (reference sequence). V was clipped by 1 base and J by 2 bases; unmatched bases: 7.

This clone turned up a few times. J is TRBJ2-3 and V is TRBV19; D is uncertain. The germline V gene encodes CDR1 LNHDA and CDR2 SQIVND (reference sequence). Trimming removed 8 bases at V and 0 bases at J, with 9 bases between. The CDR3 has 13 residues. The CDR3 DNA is TGTGCCAGTCGTCTCTTGAGCACAGATACGCAGTATTTT. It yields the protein CASRLLSTDTQYF.

CDR3 sequence: CASRIRDRVSNEQFF. Written as DNA, the CDR3 is TGTGCCAGCAGAATCCGGGACAGGGTTTCGAATGAGCAGTTCTTC. V gene TRBV6-5 combines with J gene TRBJ2-1, with 9 bases aligning to TRBD1. This CDR3 contains 15 residues. Germline CDR1 reads MNHEY; CDR2 reads SVGAGI. With V trimmed by 6 bases and J by 7 bases, 10 bases remained unmatched.

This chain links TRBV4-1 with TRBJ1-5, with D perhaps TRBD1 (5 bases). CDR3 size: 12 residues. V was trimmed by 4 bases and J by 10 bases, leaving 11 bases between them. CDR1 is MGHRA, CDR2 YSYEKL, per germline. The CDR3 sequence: CASSLSGGPQHF. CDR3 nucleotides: TGCGCCAGCAGCCTTTCCGGGGGACCCCAGCATTTT.

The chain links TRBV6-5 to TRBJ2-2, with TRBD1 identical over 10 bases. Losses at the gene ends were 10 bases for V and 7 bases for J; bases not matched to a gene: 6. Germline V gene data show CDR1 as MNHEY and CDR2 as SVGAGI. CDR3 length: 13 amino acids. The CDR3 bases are TGTGCCACCCGACAGGGGGCCAGCGGGGAGCTGTTTTTT. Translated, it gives CATRQGASGELFF.

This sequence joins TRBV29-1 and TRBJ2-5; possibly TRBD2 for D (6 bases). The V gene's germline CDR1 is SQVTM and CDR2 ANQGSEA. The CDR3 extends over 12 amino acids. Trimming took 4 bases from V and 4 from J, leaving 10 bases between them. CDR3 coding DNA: TGCAGCGTTGGAGGAGGGGCAGAGACCCAGTACTTC. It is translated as CSVGGGAETQYF.

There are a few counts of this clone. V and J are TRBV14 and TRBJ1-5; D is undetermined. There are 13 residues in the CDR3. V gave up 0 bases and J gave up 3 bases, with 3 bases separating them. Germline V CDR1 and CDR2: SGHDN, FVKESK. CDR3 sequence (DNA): TGTGCCAGCAGCCAAGATTACAATCAGCCCCAGCATTTT. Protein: CASSQDYNQPQHF.

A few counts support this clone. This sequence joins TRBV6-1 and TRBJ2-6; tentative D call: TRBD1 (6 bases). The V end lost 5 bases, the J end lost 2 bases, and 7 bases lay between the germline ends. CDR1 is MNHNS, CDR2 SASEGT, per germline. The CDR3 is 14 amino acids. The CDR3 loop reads CASSWDTGANVLTF. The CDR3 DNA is TGTGCCAGCAGTTGGGACACTGGGGCCAACGTCCTGACTTTC.

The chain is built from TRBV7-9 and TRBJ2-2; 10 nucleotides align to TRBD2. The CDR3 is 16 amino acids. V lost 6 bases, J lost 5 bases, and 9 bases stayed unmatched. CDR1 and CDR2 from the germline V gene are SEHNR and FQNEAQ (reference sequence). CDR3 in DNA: TGTGCCAGCAGTCCCGGGGCTAGCGGGAGAACCGGGGAGCTGTTTTTT. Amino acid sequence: CASSPGASGRTGELFF.